This passage covers 8 T cell receptor beta chains from one sample sequenced in a study of blood T cell repertoires in COVID-19. Profiled with immunoSEQ multiplex PCR; TCRdb holds only in-frame clones, not every one. The sample shows about 150,000 clones, approximately 84% of them seen only once. Sequencing was performed on PBMCs or T cells enriched from blood (not recorded which). Source of these receptors: a woman between 50 and 59 years old with acute COVID-19.

The chain is built from TRBV7-2 and TRBJ2-5; 11 nucleotides agree with TRBD1. This CDR3 spans 15 amino acids. J lost 5 bases, V lost 1 base, and 3 bases had no gene match. Germline CDR1 SGHTA, CDR2 FQGNSA. CDR3 in amino acids: CASSLVGTGGETQYF. The CDR3 nucleotides read TGTGCCAGCAGCTTAGTAGGGACAGGGGGGGAGACCCAGTACTTC.

This clone was detected once. This chain joins TRBV2 and TRBJ2-1, with D possibly being TRBD2 (6 bases). The CDR3 is 16 amino acids. V gave up 3 bases and J gave up 0 bases, with 12 bases separating them. Germline V lookup: CDR1 SNHLY, CDR2 FYNNEI. The CDR3 DNA is TGTGCCAGCAGTGAGGAGCGGGCCAACTCCTACAATGAGCAGTTCTTC. Translating gives CASSEERANSYNEQFF.

V is TRBV6-6 and J is TRBJ1-5; tentative D call: TRBD1 (6 bases). CDR1 MNHNY and CDR2 SVGAGI come from the germline V gene (reference sequence). The V and J ends lost 4 bases and 5 bases respectively, with 12 bases between them. CDR3 length: 14 amino acids. As DNA, the CDR3 is TGTGCCAGCAGTTTACAGGGCTCGGATCAGCCCCAGCATTTT. It encodes CASSLQGSDQPQHF.

The chain recombines TRBV9 with TRBJ2-1; 9 bases are shared with TRBD2. The CDR3 has 15 residues. V lost 0 bases and J lost 10; bases outside the gene matches: 8. CDR1 is SGDLS and CDR2 is YYNGEE in the germline V gene. In DNA, the CDR3 is TGTGCCAGCAGCGTAGGAGCGGGAGGAGCAAAGGAGCAGTTCTTC. Translation gives CASSVGAGGAKEQFF.

This chain links TRBV9 with TRBJ2-2; TRBD2 aligns across 11 bases. The CDR3 is 16 residues long. Germline V gene data show CDR1 as SGDLS and CDR2 as YYNGEE. Losses at the gene ends were 0 bases for V and 4 bases for J; bases not matched to a gene: 2. DNA for the CDR3: TGTGCCAGCAGCGTAGGAACTAGCGGGAGCACCGGGGAGCTGTTTTTT. Translated: CASSVGTSGSTGELFF.

The chain joins TRBV29-1 to TRBJ1-3, with 8 nucleotides matching TRBD1. After removal of 7 bases from V and 8 bases from J, the junction contained 7 bases not matched to a gene. Germline V gene data show CDR1 as SQVTM and CDR2 as ANQGSEA. The CDR3 consists of 12 residues. DNA of the CDR3: TGCAGCGGCGCAGGGGGCGCAGACACCATATATTTT. Residues: CSGAGGADTIYF.

The chain has TRBV6-6 and TRBJ2-3; tentatively, D is TRBD1 (6 bases). The V and J ends lost 6 bases and 6 bases respectively, with 13 bases between them. The germline V gene has CDR1 MNHNY and CDR2 SVGAGI (reference sequence). CDR3 length: 13 residues. The CDR3: CASRVWTDDTQYF. The CDR3 DNA sequence: TGTGCCAGCAGGGTGTGGACAGATGATACGCAGTATTTT.

The chain joins TRBV7-2 to TRBJ2-1, with TRBD2 matching 7 bases. CDR3 length: 17 amino acids. V was pared by 0 bases and J by 0 bases, with 5 bases of the junction left unmatched. The V gene's germline CDR1 is SGHTA and CDR2 FQGNSA. The CDR3 sequence is CASSLALSGGSYNEQFF. The CDR3, as DNA: TGTGCCAGCAGCTTAGCGTTATCGGGAGGCTCCTACAATGAGCAGTTCTTC.